Given below is one TCR beta chain in context. Methods used by the authors: Reference gene primer amplification gave estimated nucleated cell counts. The repertoire was sequenced with immunoSEQ multiplex PCR; TCRdb's copy has only in-frame clones and lacks some. V and J calls and clone size are those listed in that table; D and trimming were worked out from the DNA. There are around 290,000 clones in the sample; about 90% occur only once, and approximately 8.1% lies in the top ten. The data derive from a study of blood T cell repertoires in COVID-19. Across the study: Samples representing acute and convalescent COVID-19 were sourced from the United States, Italy and Spain. PBMCs, B-cell-depleted T cells, or T cells provided the cDNA or gDNA that made up the material.

V was clipped by 0 bases and J by 4 bases, with 10 bases between them. Germline V lookup: CDR1 LNHNV, CDR2 YYDKDF (reference sequence). CDR3 length: 14 amino acids. Specimen: peripheral blood. This rearrangement joins TRBV15 to TRBJ2-7, with D possibly matching TRBD1 (5 bases). This clonotype was obtained from a woman in her forties or fifties who had recovered from COVID-19. As DNA, the CDR3 is TGTGCCACCAGCAGAGATCAGGGAAGATACGAGCAGTACTTC. It encodes CATSRDQGRYEQYF.